This T cell receptor (beta chain) is drawn from a study of T cells in Graves' hyperthyroidism and ophthalmopathy. The CDR3 length is 15 residues. V lost 4 bases and J 0 bases, leaving 14 bases between the germline ends. Germline V gene sequence: CDR1 DFQATT, CDR2 SNEGSKA (reference sequence). Overall study findings and caveats: Most thyroid clonotypes expanded above 0.001 appeared in blood too.

Amplified TCR beta CDR3 regions came from RNA transcripts. HTBI primers were used for first-round RT-PCR of the TCR CDR3. TCRdb passed the multiplex PCR reads through MiXCR, listing each CDR3 protein once. Counted here are around 280,000 distinct CDR3 sequences, roughly 13% occurring once; the ten biggest clones make up 7.9%. This clonotype was seen ten or more times. The antigen remains undetermined. Researchers barred patients who had uncontrolled infection, other autoimmune disease, pregnancy or lactation. Clinical symptoms, serum thyroxine and TRAb, thyroid ultrasound and orbital computed tomography were used for the diagnoses.

The chain uses TRBV20-1 and TRBJ2-3; D uncertain. Sequencing was done on a sample of blood. This TCR derives from a woman between 40 and 55 years old with Graves' hyperthyroidism. CDR3 loop: CSANPSAASTDTQYF. Here the CDR3 DNA reads TGCAGTGCTAACCCCTCGGCGGCTAGCACAGATACGCAGTATTTT.